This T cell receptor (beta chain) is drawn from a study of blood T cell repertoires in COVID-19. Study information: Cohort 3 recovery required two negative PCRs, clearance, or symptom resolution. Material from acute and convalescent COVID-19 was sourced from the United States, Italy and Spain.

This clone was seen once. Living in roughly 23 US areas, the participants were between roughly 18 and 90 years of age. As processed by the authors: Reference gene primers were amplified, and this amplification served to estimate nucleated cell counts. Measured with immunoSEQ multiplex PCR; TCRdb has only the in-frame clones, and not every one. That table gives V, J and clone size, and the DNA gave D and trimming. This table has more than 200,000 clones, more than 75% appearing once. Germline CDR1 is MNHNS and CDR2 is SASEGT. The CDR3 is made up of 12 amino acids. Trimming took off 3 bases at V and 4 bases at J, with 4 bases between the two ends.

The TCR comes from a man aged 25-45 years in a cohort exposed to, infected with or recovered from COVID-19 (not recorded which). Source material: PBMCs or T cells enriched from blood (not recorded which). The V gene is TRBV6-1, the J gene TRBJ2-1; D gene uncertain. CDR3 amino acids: CASSDRYNEQFF. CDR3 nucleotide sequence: TGTGCCAGCAGTGATCGGTACAATGAGCAGTTCTTC.